Below are 24 T cell receptor beta chains sequenced from a single sample in a study of T-cell reconstitution after alpha-beta-depleted transplantation in children. As it was prepared, the TCRbeta library received unique molecular identifiers. MiXCR, run by TCRdb on the PCR reads, gives a single entry per CDR3 protein. The table shows roughly 500,000 distinct CDR3 sequences, with around 17% occurring only once. The sequencing used PBMCs from the stem cell graft donor, collected from the stem cell graft. The source is a human donor who donated a stem cell graft to a child with acute lymphoblastic leukemia.

This clonotype was detected a few times. The CDR3 loop is CASSYQLRSFQNTEAFF. In DNA form, the CDR3 reads TGCGCCAGCAGCTATCAACTTCGCAGCTTCCAGAACACTGAAGCTTTCTTT. The rearrangement links TRBV5-1 to TRBJ1-1; the D is unclear. This CDR3 comprises 17 residues. CDR1 and CDR2 from the germline V gene are SGHRS and YFSETQ. V lost 3 bases to trimming and J lost 1 base, with 19 bases between them. The entire variable domain, with the rest obtained from reference TRBV5-1 and TRBJ1-1, is as follows: KAGVTQTPRYLIKTRGQQVTLSCSPISGHRSVSWYQQTPGQGLQFLFEYFSETQRNKGNFPGRFSGRQFSNSRSEMNVSTLELGDSALYLCASSYQLRSFQNTEAFFGQGTRLTVV.

In this sample, this clonotype turned up a few times. This chain links TRBV7-8 with TRBJ2-3; the D gene is possibly TRBD1 (5 bases). Trimming pared 2 bases from V and 5 bases from J, leaving 11 bases between. Per the germline V gene, CDR1 is SGHVS and CDR2 is FQNEAQ. The CDR3 has 14 amino acids. Written as DNA, the CDR3 is TGTGCCAGCAGCTTACACTTAGACAGAGATACGCAGTATTTT. Translation gives CASSLHLDRDTQYF.

This clonotype has just a few counts. The chain carries TRBV12-3 or TRBV12-4 and TRBJ2-1; 11 positions agree with TRBD2. CDR3 size: 16 residues. J lost 3 bases, V lost 1 base, and 2 bases had no gene match. The DNA for the CDR3 is TGTGCCAGCAGTTTAGGGGGGACTAGCGGCTACAATGAGCAGTTCTTC. Its translation: CASSLGGTSGYNEQFF.

This clonotype was recorded a few times. The rearrangement uses TRBV5-1 and TRBJ2-3; 13 nucleotides line up with TRBD2. CDR1 and CDR2 from the germline V gene are SGHRS and YFSETQ. V was clipped by 5 bases and J by 1 base; unmatched bases: 4. The CDR3 sequence is 16 residues long. The DNA of the CDR3 is TGCGCCAGCAGTTACGGACTAGCGGGAGGCACAGATACGCAGTATTTT. It codes for CASSYGLAGGTDTQYF. The entire variable domain, with the rest obtained from reference TRBV5-1 and TRBJ2-3, is as follows: KAGVTQTPRYLIKTRGQQVTLSCSPISGHRSVSWYQQTPGQGLQFLFEYFSETQRNKGNFPGRFSGRQFSNSRSEMNVSTLELGDSALYLCASSYGLAGGTDTQYFGPGTRLTVL.

The CDR3 protein is CASSVDRGAGSPLHF. In DNA form, the CDR3 reads TGTGCCAGCAGCGTAGACAGGGGCGCGGGTTCACCCCTCCACTTT. The chain recombines TRBV9 with TRBJ1-6; 7 positions match TRBD1. The CDR3 runs 15 residues. The V and J ends lost 0 bases and 9 bases, in that order; junction bases with no gene match: 6. From germline, CDR1 is SGDLS and CDR2 YYNGEE.

This clonotype appeared a few times. The V gene is TRBV12-3 or TRBV12-4, the J gene TRBJ1-5; D gene uncertain. The CDR3 consists of 16 residues. V lost 1 base and J 0 bases, leaving 10 bases between the germline ends. The CDR3 reads CASSLGTDYSNQPQHF. The CDR3 nucleotides are TGTGCCAGCAGTTTAGGGACGGATTATAGCAATCAGCCCCAGCATTTT.

V and J are TRBV7-2 and TRBJ2-1; D gene uncertain. Germline CDR1 is SGHTA and CDR2 is FQGNSA. This CDR3 is 14 amino acids long. V lost 4 bases and J lost 4, with 11 bases in between. In DNA form, the CDR3 reads TGTGCCAGCAGCTCCCGAGAGCGTTACAATGAGCAGTTCTTC. Translating it yields CASSSRERYNEQFF.

This clonotype was counted between two and nine times. One junction end does not reproduce the germline sequence, and a read error may be involved. DNA of the CDR3: TGTGCCAGCAGCTTGACGGGAGATCCCCAAGTGACCCAGTACTTC. Translating it yields CASSLTGDPQVTQYF. The rearrangement joins TRBV11-2 to TRBJ2-5, with a possible D match to TRBD2 (6 bases). Looked up from germline, CDR1 is SGHAT and CDR2 is FQNNGV. The CDR3 runs to 15 residues.

This clonotype was found a few times. This chain joins TRBV9 and TRBJ2-6; the D gene is possibly TRBD1 (7 bases). V gave up 4 bases and J gave up 2 bases, with 19 bases separating them. Germline lookup yields CDR1 SGDLS and CDR2 YYNGEE. The CDR3 totals 18 residues. This CDR3 reads CASSPRLQGGAGANVLTF. The CDR3, as DNA: TGTGCCAGCAGCCCCCGGTTGCAGGGGGGAGCTGGGGCCAACGTCCTGACTTTC.

The table lists this clonotype with a few counts. The chain carries TRBV4-1 and TRBJ2-7; 9 nucleotides align to TRBD1. Germline values: CDR1 MGHRA, CDR2 YSYEKL. This CDR3 spans 16 amino acids. The V gene end was trimmed by 4 bases and the J gene end by 2 bases; junction bases not matched to a gene: 9. The DNA of the CDR3 is TGCGCCAGCAGCCCCAGCCCGGGACAGGGAGCCTACGAGCAGTACTTC. Translation gives CASSPSPGQGAYEQYF.

The chain combines TRBV10-3 with TRBJ2-2, with D perhaps TRBD2 (6 bases). Trimming took 4 bases from V and 5 from J, leaving 8 bases between them. The CDR3 is made up of 13 amino acids. Germline-derived CDR1 and CDR2 are ENHRY and SYGVKD. The CDR3 DNA follows: TGTGCCATCAGTGCGGCGGGGACCGGGGAGCTGTTTTTT. Amino acid sequence: CAISAAGTGELFF.

This clonotype was found a few times. This chain connects TRBV7-9 to TRBJ1-2; weak D call: TRBD1 (5 bases). The CDR3 has 13 amino acids. V lost 1 base to trimming and J lost 10 bases, with 13 bases between them. Germline CDR1 reads SEHNR; CDR2 reads FQNEAQ (reference sequence). CDR3 nucleotide sequence: TGTGCCAGCAGCTTAGAGGCGGGGGACCTCTACACCTTC. Amino acids: CASSLEAGDLYTF.

This sequence joins TRBV12-3 or TRBV12-4 and TRBJ2-7; D perhaps matches TRBD1 (5 bases). The CDR3 is 15 amino acids. V was shortened by 5 bases and J by 0 bases, with 14 bases between the two germline ends. The CDR3 loop is CASSRQPSSSYEQYF. Written as DNA, the CDR3 is TGTGCCAGCAGTCGACAGCCCTCCAGCTCCTACGAGCAGTACTTC.

The chain joins TRBV28 to TRBJ2-7; no definite D call. The CDR3 sequence is 15 residues long. Per the germline V gene, CDR1 is MDHEN and CDR2 is SYDVKM. The V gene lost 4 bases and the J gene lost 2 bases, with 15 bases spanning the gap. The CDR3 coding sequence is TGTGCCAGCAGTTCTCTCTCCCCGGTACCCTACGAGCAGTACTTC. As protein: CASSSLSPVPYEQYF.

Only a few counts were recorded for this clonotype. This chain uses TRBV12-3 or TRBV12-4 with TRBJ2-1; D might be TRBD1 (6 bases). Trimming cost V 4 bases and J 7 bases, with 14 bases left between them. The CDR3 is made up of 14 amino acids. The CDR3 bases are TGTGCCAGCAGTTGGCAGGGGAACGTTAATGAGCAGTTCTTC. Translated, it gives CASSWQGNVNEQFF.

This clonotype was detected only a few times. The DNA for the CDR3 is TGCAGCGTAGTAGCGGGACTAGCGGGATCTCGTGAGCAGTTCTTC. Translated: CSVVAGLAGSREQFF. This chain links TRBV29-1 with TRBJ2-1, with TRBD2 matching 13 bases. This CDR3 has 15 residues. CDR1 is SQVTM and CDR2 is ANQGSEA in the germline V gene. Trimming took 6 bases from V and 9 from J; bases not matched to a gene: 11.

The chain combines TRBV4-2 with TRBJ2-5, with 10 bases fitting TRBD2. Per germline, CDR1 LGHNA and CDR2 YNFKEQ. The CDR3 consists of 19 residues. Trimming took 1 base from V and 4 from J; bases not matched to a gene: 15. The CDR3 protein is CASSQGANPVVAGGETQYF. For the CDR3, the DNA is TGTGCCAGCAGCCAAGGGGCAAATCCAGTGGTAGCGGGAGGAGAGACCCAGTACTTC.

J is TRBJ2-1 and V is TRBV20-1, with 10 bases that match TRBD2. The CDR3 spans 15 residues. V shed 0 bases, J shed 9 bases, and the junction held 8 bases outside the gene matches. CDR1 is DFQATT and CDR2 is SNEGSKA in the germline V gene (reference sequence). The CDR3 loop reads CSARDTLAGFGEQFF. CDR3 nucleotide sequence: TGCAGTGCTAGAGATACACTAGCGGGATTTGGTGAGCAGTTCTTC.

There are a few counts of this clonotype. The chain joins TRBV12-3 or TRBV12-4 to TRBJ2-1; tentatively, D is TRBD2 (6 bases). CDR3 length: 14 amino acids. CDR3 bases: TGTGCATCGCAGATAGCGGTCTCCTACAATGAGCAGTTCTTC. It translates to CASQIAVSYNEQFF.

This clonotype was seen more than once but under ten times. The rearrangement links TRBV9 to TRBJ1-2; a possible D gene is TRBD1 (6 bases). The V gene's germline CDR1 is SGDLS and CDR2 YYNGEE. This CDR3 region has 11 residues. V was cut by 8 bases and J by 8 bases, with 13 bases left in between. CDR3 sequence (DNA): TGTGCCAGTACAGGGACTTACGGCTACACCTTC. It translates to CASTGTYGYTF.

This clonotype came up a few times. The chain carries TRBV28 and TRBJ2-2; D might be TRBD2 (5 bases). The germline gives CDR1 MDHEN, CDR2 SYDVKM. The CDR3 length is 14 residues. Trimming removed 5 bases at V and 5 bases at J, with 12 bases between. CDR3 amino acids: CASSMRLKTGELFF. CDR3 sequence (DNA): TGTGCCAGCAGTATGAGACTAAAGACCGGGGAGCTGTTTTTT.

This clonotype was found a few times. This rearrangement joins TRBV5-1 to TRBJ2-7, with TRBD2 identical over 8 bases. The length of the CDR3 is 14 residues. CDR1 is SGHRS, CDR2 YFSETQ, per germline. With V trimmed by 6 bases and J by 3 bases, 8 bases remained unmatched. The CDR3 DNA is TGCGCCAGCAAACTTAGCGGGGCATTCTACGAGCAGTACTTC. Amino acids: CASKLSGAFYEQYF. The variable domain in full, completed from reference TRBV5-1 and TRBJ2-7, reads KAGVTQTPRYLIKTRGQQVTLSCSPISGHRSVSWYQQTPGQGLQFLFEYFSETQRNKGNFPGRFSGRQFSNSRSEMNVSTLELGDSALYLCASKLSGAFYEQYFGPGTRLTVT.

There are a few counts of this clonotype. The rearrangement joins TRBV7-9 to TRBJ2-7; either TRBD1 or TRBD2 may supply D (5 bases each). V gave up 4 bases and J gave up 0 bases, with 13 bases separating them. Germline loops: CDR1 SEHNR, CDR2 FQNEAQ (reference sequence). The CDR3 is 15 amino acids. This CDR3 reads CASSSRDGLSYEQYF. CDR3 nucleotide sequence: TGTGCCAGCAGCTCCCGGGACGGTCTCTCCTACGAGCAGTACTTC. Full variable domain (missing parts from reference TRBV7-9 and TRBJ2-7): DTGVSQNPRHKITKRGQNVTFRCDPISEHNRLYWYRQTLGQGPEFLTYFQNEAQLEKSRLLSDRFSAERPKGSFSTLEIQRTEQGDSAMYLCASSSRDGLSYEQYFGPGTRLTVT.

Only a few counts were recorded for this clonotype. V usage is TRBV4-1 and J usage is TRBJ2-1; TRBD2 agrees at 13 bases. The CDR3 contains 18 residues. Trimming removed 2 bases from V and 7 bases from J; junction bases left unmatched: 11. Germline V lookup: CDR1 MGHRA, CDR2 YSYEKL. CDR3 residues: CASSQYPGTSGTGNEQFF. In DNA, the CDR3 is TGCGCCAGCAGCCAATACCCCGGGACTAGCGGGACTGGGAATGAGCAGTTCTTC.